The present T cell receptor (beta chain) was sequenced within a study of blood T cell repertoires in COVID-19. For the study at large: Nucleic acid was either cDNA or gDNA, and it came from T cells, B-cell-depleted T cells, or PBMCs.

Assay used: immunoSEQ multiplex PCR; TCRdb lists only in-frame clones, some missing. The repertoire holds 200,000 to 250,000 clones, with about 87% as singletons. The sample taken for sequencing was peripheral blood. This TCR was recovered from a man under 40 with COVID-19, enrolled during active disease.

The DNA for the CDR3 is TGTGCCAGTAGAAACTATAATGAAAAACTGTTTTTT. Its protein product is CASRNYNEKLFF. The chain links TRBV19 to TRBJ1-4; no clear D. CDR3 length: 12 residues. Germline-derived CDR1 and CDR2 are LNHDA and SQIVND (reference sequence). V was clipped by 6 bases and J by 4 bases, with 6 bases between them.